Following are 24 T cell receptor beta chains from one sample sequenced in a study of T cell changes during pregnancy in multiple sclerosis. Libraries were prepared by immunoSEQ multiplex PCR; TCRdb keeps only in-frame clonotypes and omits some of them. Here the sample spans roughly 40,000 clones, about 92% being singletons. This specimen consisted of peripheral blood, obtained before pregnancy. Every receptor here comes from a female donor with multiple sclerosis, enrolled in a pregnancy study.

The chain joins TRBV5-1 to TRBJ1-1; no reliable D call. The CDR3 has 15 amino acids. Germline loops: CDR1 SGHRS, CDR2 YFSETQ. V lost 4 bases to trimming and J lost 4 bases, with 17 bases between them. CDR3 sequence (DNA): TGCGCCAGCAGCCTGGGCACCTACAGAGTCACTGAAGCTTTCTTT. Residues: CASSLGTYRVTEAFF. The full variable domain, rest sourced from reference TRBV5-1 and TRBJ1-1, is KAGVTQTPRYLIKTRGQQVTLSCSPISGHRSVSWYQQTPGQGLQFLFEYFSETQRNKGNFPGRFSGRQFSNSRSEMNVSTLELGDSALYLCASSLGTYRVTEAFFGQGTRLTVV.

The chain couples TRBV6-5 to TRBJ1-4, with D perhaps matching TRBD1 (6 bases). The CDR3 loop spans 14 amino acids. V lost 10 bases and J lost 0, with 12 bases in between. CDR1 is MNHEY, CDR2 SVGAGI, per germline. CDR3 loop: CATTDRTTNEKLFF. The DNA of the CDR3 is TGTGCCACCACGGACAGAACAACTAATGAAAAACTGTTTTTT.

The chain employs TRBV29-1 and TRBJ2-2; 10 bases align to TRBD1. From germline, CDR1 is SQVTM and CDR2 ANQGSEA. J gave up 6 bases and V 5 bases, and 3 bases lay outside the gene matches. The CDR3 is made up of 13 amino acids. CDR3 in DNA: TGCAGCGTTCGGGACAGGGGAGCCGGGGAGCTGTTTTTT. Translating gives CSVRDRGAGELFF.

V is TRBV27 and J is TRBJ2-1; 9 bases line up with TRBD2. Germline V lookup: CDR1 MNHEY, CDR2 SMNVEV (reference sequence). J was trimmed by 5 bases and V by 1 base; bases with no gene match: 6. The CDR3 contains 16 residues. CDR3 DNA: TGTGCCAGCAGTTTATACGGTAGCGGGGGAAACAATGAGCAGTTCTTC. Encoded protein: CASSLYGSGGNNEQFF.

V and J are TRBV27 and TRBJ2-7; a weak D match, TRBD1 (5 bases). Trimming took 0 bases from V and 5 from J, leaving 8 bases between them. Germline CDR1 is MNHEY and CDR2 is SMNVEV (reference sequence). This CDR3 has 13 amino acids. CDR3 sequence: CASSLSRGHEQYF. In DNA, the CDR3 is TGTGCCAGCAGTTTATCAAGGGGCCACGAGCAGTACTTC.

This clone was seen a single time. The chain carries TRBV6-1 and TRBJ2-7, with 9 bases matching TRBD1. Trimming cost V 4 bases and J 6 bases; bases outside gene matches: 10. The germline CDR1 and CDR2 sequences are MNHNS and SASEGT. CDR3 length: 15 residues. The CDR3 DNA follows: TGTGCCAGCAGTGGGACGGGACAGGGCACCGGCGAGCAGTACTTC. Translation gives CASSGTGQGTGEQYF.

This chain joins TRBV5-3 and TRBJ2-3, with 7 bases identical to TRBD2. TRBV5-3 is an open reading frame, and its role is uncertain. V lost 3 bases and J lost 0; bases outside the gene matches: 4. The CDR3 contains 15 residues. The CDR3 reads CARSWGGASTDTQYF. CDR3 DNA: TGTGCCAGAAGCTGGGGGGGAGCTAGCACAGATACGCAGTATTTT.

The V call is TRBV19, the J call TRBJ2-3; D is uncertain. Germline assignment: CDR1 LNHDA and CDR2 SQIVND (reference sequence). The CDR3 has 13 amino acids. Between the trimmed V and J ends, which lost 7 bases and 3 bases, there was a span of 11 bases. Written as DNA, the CDR3 is TGTGCCAGTAAACACAGTCAGACAGATACGCAGTATTTT. It is translated as CASKHSQTDTQYF.

This chain links TRBV10-3 with TRBJ2-7, with 7 bases matching TRBD1. Germline CDR1 is ENHRY and CDR2 is SYGVKD. With V trimmed by 4 bases and J by 3 bases, 6 bases remained unmatched. The CDR3 covers 14 residues. The CDR3 DNA reads as TGTGCCATCAGTGCTGCAGGGGGAGACTACGAGCAGTACTTC. Translating it yields CAISAAGGDYEQYF.

The rearrangement links TRBV28 to TRBJ2-6; possibly TRBD2 for D (7 bases). Germline values: CDR1 MDHEN, CDR2 SYDVKM. This CDR3 is built from 19 residues. The V and J ends lost 2 bases and 4 bases respectively, with 21 bases between them. The CDR3 DNA reads as TGTGCCAGCAGTTTAGGGTTCGGGGGGCTTTCGTCCGGGGCCAACGTCCTGACTTTC. This sequence encodes CASSLGFGGLSSGANVLTF.

This chain links TRBV27 with TRBJ1-4, with D unclear. Trimming left V 4 bases short and J 4 bases short, with 16 bases between. The CDR3 covers 16 residues. Germline CDR1 is MNHEY and CDR2 is SMNVEV (reference sequence). DNA for the CDR3: TGTGCCAGCAGTTCCTCTCGGTCAACAGTTAATGAAAAACTGTTTTTT. This codes for CASSSSRSTVNEKLFF. The full variable domain, with the rest looked up from reference TRBV27 and TRBJ1-4, is EAQVTQNPRYLITVTGKKLTVTCSQNMNHEYMSWYRQDPGLGLRQIYYSMNVEVTDKGDVPEGYKVSRKEKRNFPLILESPSPNQTSLYFCASSSSRSTVNEKLFFGSGTQLSVL.

The chain joins TRBV9 to TRBJ2-7, with 8 bases identical to TRBD1. This CDR3 is 15 amino acids long. With V trimmed by 0 bases and J by 3 bases, 5 bases remained unmatched. The germline V gene has CDR1 SGDLS and CDR2 YYNGEE. DNA for the CDR3: TGTGCCAGCAGCGTAGAGGGGACAGGCGACTACGAGCAGTACTTC. It is translated as CASSVEGTGDYEQYF.

The V and J genes are TRBV28 and TRBJ2-3, with D maybe TRBD2 (5 bases). Germline CDR1 and CDR2: MDHEN and SYDVKM. Trimming cost V 2 bases and J 5 bases, with 14 bases left between them. The CDR3 is 15 residues long. The CDR3 spells CASSLRDYPGDTQYF. CDR3 DNA sequence: TGTGCCAGCAGTTTACGGGATTACCCTGGAGATACGCAGTATTTT.

The chain joins TRBV4-2 to TRBJ2-1; 11 nucleotides align to TRBD2. Germline-derived CDR1 and CDR2 are LGHNA and YNFKEQ. The V segment lost 1 base and the J segment 6 bases; nucleotides outside the gene matches: 2. The CDR3 extends over 15 amino acids. The DNA for the CDR3 is TGTGCCAGCAGCCAAGTAGCGGGAGGGTTCAATGAGCAGTTCTTC. It yields the protein CASSQVAGGFNEQFF.

The rearrangement joins TRBV9 to TRBJ2-2, with 9 bases identical to TRBD2. J gave up 5 bases and V 4 bases, and 9 bases lay outside the gene matches. This CDR3 has 16 amino acids. CDR1 SGDLS and CDR2 YYNGEE come from the germline V gene. CDR3 sequence (DNA): TGTGCCAGCAGCCCTAGACGGCTAGCGGGAACCGGGGAGCTGTTTTTT. Protein sequence: CASSPRRLAGTGELFF. Drawing the rest from reference TRBV9 and TRBJ2-2, the complete variable domain is DSGVTQTPKHLITATGQRVTLRCSPRSGDLSVYWYQQSLDQGLQFLIQYYNGEERAKGNILERFSAQQFPDLHSELNLSSLELGDSALYFCASSPRRLAGTGELFFGEGSRLTVL.

The chain combines TRBV2 with TRBJ2-5, with TRBD2 as a possible D gene (5 bases). With the DNA end fitting TRBJ2-7 better, the J assignment may be wrong. Germline V gene data show CDR1 as SNHLY and CDR2 as FYNNEI. This CDR3 spans 16 amino acids. CDR3 amino acids: CASSGPGSMGNYEQYF. CDR3 sequence (DNA): TGTGCCAGCAGTGGCCCGGGGAGCATGGGGAATTACGAGCAGTACTTC.

This rearrangement joins TRBV28 to TRBJ2-2; 8 nucleotides match TRBD1. Trimming cost V 6 bases and J 7 bases; bases outside gene matches: 7. This CDR3 is built from 14 residues. CDR1 and CDR2 (germline): MDHEN, SYDVKM. The CDR3 nucleotides read TGTGCCAGCAGGGCGGACAGGGCGGGCGGGGAGCTGTTTTTT. As protein: CASRADRAGGELFF.

V and J are TRBV11-2 and TRBJ2-2; 7 nucleotides match TRBD2. V lost 2 bases and J lost 6; bases outside the gene matches: 9. From germline, CDR1 is SGHAT and CDR2 FQNNGV. This CDR3 contains 16 residues. For the CDR3, the DNA is TGTGCCAGCAGCTTATTGCGGGCCGCGGGAGCCGGGGAGCTGTTTTTT. Protein sequence: CASSLLRAAGAGELFF.

The genes are TRBV5-1 and TRBJ1-4, with D possibly matching TRBD1 (6 bases). The CDR3 is 18 residues long. Trimming removed 2 bases at V and 0 bases at J, with 17 bases between. CDR1 is SGHRS, CDR2 YFSETQ, per germline. DNA for the CDR3: TGCGCCAGCAGCTTTACGGACAGCCCGGATACAACTAATGAAAAACTGTTTTTT. It codes for CASSFTDSPDTTNEKLFF.

This chain connects TRBV30 to TRBJ2-7, with TRBD1 matching over 8 bases. The V segment lost 7 bases and the J segment 4 bases; nucleotides outside the gene matches: 6. Germline V gene data show CDR1 as GTSNPN and CDR2 as SVGIG (reference sequence). The CDR3 contains 12 residues. As DNA, the CDR3 is TGTGCCTTTCGGGGACAGGTATACGAGCAGTACTTC. It codes for CAFRGQVYEQYF.

This chain links TRBV29-1 with TRBJ2-7; TRBD2 matches at 10 bases. The germline V gene encodes CDR1 SQVTM and CDR2 ANQGSEA. The CDR3 is made up of 14 amino acids. V shed 1 base and J 9 bases; nucleotides not matched to a gene: 9. CDR3 in amino acids: CSVEVGAGGPGQYF. The CDR3 DNA follows: TGCAGCGTTGAAGTTGGAGCGGGAGGGCCGGGGCAGTACTTC.

This sequence joins TRBV5-1 and TRBJ2-1; the match to TRBD1 covers 8 bases. Germline V CDR1 and CDR2: SGHRS, YFSETQ. V shed 2 bases and J 8 bases; nucleotides not matched to a gene: 6. The CDR3 extends over 14 amino acids. The DNA for the CDR3 is TGCGCCAGCAGCTTAAGACAGGGGATGGATGAGCAGTTCTTC. It specifies CASSLRQGMDEQFF.

The chain carries TRBV7-8 and TRBJ1-2, with a weak D call TRBD1 (5 bases). Per the germline V gene, CDR1 is SGHVS and CDR2 is FQNEAQ. This CDR3 has 16 residues. Trimming stripped 1 base from V and 0 bases from J, with 12 bases between. The CDR3: CASSLGIGTPNYGYTF. As DNA, the CDR3 is TGTGCCAGCAGCTTAGGTATCGGGACTCCTAACTATGGCTACACCTTC.

The rearrangement joins TRBV5-4 to TRBJ2-4; weak D call: TRBD2 (6 bases). This CDR3 is built from 17 residues. V lost 2 bases and J lost 1, with 16 bases in between. Germline V gives CDR1 SGHNT, CDR2 YYREEE (reference sequence). The CDR3, as DNA: TGTGCCAGCAGCTTTGGAGGGGATCTTTCGGCCAAAAACATTCAGTACTTC. This sequence encodes CASSFGGDLSAKNIQYF.